This TCR beta chain emerged from a study of T cell repertoires in cytomegalovirus infection. TCRdb re-called the reads through MiXCR, storing one row per CDR3 protein. This sample has 560,000 or so distinct CDR3 sequences, with about 15% found just once. CDR3 length: 16 residues. Trimming removed 3 bases from V and 1 base from J, with 15 bases in between. From germline, CDR1 is MNHNS and CDR2 SASEGT. Study results and caveats: Ex vivo responses were dominated by HLA-C-restricted CMV-specific TCR beta clonotypes.

This clonotype was recorded many times. Antigen: not known. This TCR was recovered from a human donor in good health (CMV status not recorded). Some clones in this sample may be carry-over from other donors' samples. This rearrangement joins TRBV6-1 to TRBJ2-5, with D perhaps being TRBD1 or TRBD2 (5 bases each). Sequenced input: CD8+ T cells from PBMCs. The CDR3: CASSDGAEGIQETQYF. In DNA, the CDR3 is TGTGCCAGCAGTGACGGGGCTGAGGGGATCCAAGAGACCCAGTACTTC.